These T cell receptor beta chains were read from a single sample in a study of PD-L1 blockade in urothelial cancer. Sequencing used immunoSEQ multiplex PCR; TCRdb keeps in-frame clones, though not all of them. The sample consists of tens of thousands of clones, nearly 90% of them appearing once. The source was PBMCs, collected around atezolizumab (anti-PD-L1) treatment. The receptors were sampled from a man aged 55 to 70 with urothelial cancer. The CDR3 runs from the conserved cysteine through the conserved F or W. Fields, in order: V gene, J gene, D gene, CDR3 length, clone size, CDR3 protein, CDR3 DNA. D genes are given only for firm matches. Part of the rows lack a size; the others show once, few, many or a class for expanded clones.

V: TRBV7-3
J: TRBJ2-1
D: -
length: 13
size: -
CDR3: CASSFGRGYEQFF
DNA: TGTGCCAGCAGCTTCGGCAGGGGCTATGAGCAGTTCTTC

V: TRBV5-1
J: TRBJ1-6
D: -
length: 14
size: -
CDR3: CASRLGQSNSPLHF
DNA: TGCGCCAGCAGGCTTGGACAGAGTAATTCACCCCTCCACTTT

V: TRBV11-3
J: TRBJ1-1
D: -
length: 13
size: -
CDR3: CASSDSGRTEAFF
DNA: TGTGCCAGCAGCGACTCCGGTAGGACTGAAGCTTTCTTT

V: TRBV19
J: TRBJ2-1
D: -
length: 14
size: -
CDR3: CASSIGDTYNEQFF
DNA: TGTGCCAGTAGTATTGGGGACACTTACAATGAGCAGTTCTTC

V: TRBV13
J: TRBJ1-3
D: TRBD1
length: 17
size: -
CDR3: CASSSGPGQGSGNTIYF
DNA: TGTGCCAGCAGCTCAGGACCGGGACAGGGCTCGGGAAACACCATATATTTT

V: TRBV7-6
J: TRBJ2-5
D: TRBD1
length: 15
size: -
CDR3: CASSRGQGPEETQYF
DNA: TGTGCCAGCAGCCGAGGACAGGGACCCGAAGAGACCCAGTACTTC

V: TRBV18
J: TRBJ2-1
D: -
length: 22
size: -
CDR3: CASSSAGGRTGLASLSYNEQFF
DNA: TGTGCCAGCTCATCAGCAGGGGGCAGGACGGGACTAGCCAGCCTCTCCTACAATGAGCAGTTCTTC

V: TRBV5-1
J: TRBJ2-3
D: -
length: 14
size: -
CDR3: CASSLTAVTDTQYF
DNA: TGCGCCAGCAGCTTAACTGCGGTCACAGATACGCAGTATTTT

V: TRBV2
J: TRBJ1-2
D: TRBD1
length: 14
size: -
CDR3: CASTGTGPESGYTF
DNA: TGTGCCAGCACCGGGACAGGGCCTGAAAGTGGCTACACCTTC

V: TRBV9
J: TRBJ2-2
D: -
length: 17
size: -
CDR3: CASSLRDRGFGTGELFF
DNA: TGTGCCAGCAGCCTTCGAGATAGAGGCTTTGGCACCGGGGAGCTGTTTTTT

V: TRBV27
J: TRBJ2-7
D: TRBD1
length: 13
size: -
CDR3: CASRTGYNYEQYF
DNA: TGTGCCAGCAGGACAGGGTACAACTACGAGCAGTACTTC

V: TRBV5-1
J: TRBJ2-1
D: TRBD1
length: 15
size: -
CDR3: CASSWVGTGGNEQFF
DNA: TGCGCCAGCAGCTGGGTGGGGACAGGGGGAAATGAGCAGTTCTTC

V: TRBV7-2
J: TRBJ2-6
D: -
length: 16
size: -
CDR3: CASSSAGVDGANVLTF
DNA: TGTGCCAGCAGCTCGGCCGGGGTAGATGGGGCCAACGTCCTGACTTTC

V: TRBV5-1
J: TRBJ2-5
D: -
length: 15
size: once
CDR3: CASSLGQNFRETQYF
DNA: TGCGCCAGCAGCTTGGGACAGAACTTTCGAGAGACCCAGTACTTC

V: TRBV5-4
J: TRBJ1-1
D: -
length: 15
size: -
CDR3: CASSLGLSMNTEAFF
DNA: TGTGCCAGCAGCTTGGGACTATCGATGAACACTGAAGCTTTCTTT

V: TRBV7-9
J: TRBJ2-1
D: TRBD2
length: 16
size: few
CDR3: CASGSGGLNSYNEQFF
DNA: TGTGCCAGCGGGAGCGGGGGACTTAACTCCTACAATGAGCAGTTCTTC

V: TRBV11-3
J: TRBJ1-2
D: TRBD1
length: 16
size: -
CDR3: CASSLVGRDRAYGYTF
DNA: TGTGCCAGCAGCTTAGTTGGCCGGGACAGGGCCTATGGCTACACCTTC

V: TRBV9
J: TRBJ2-1
D: -
length: 19
size: -
CDR3: CASSPPPDSVYSSYNEQFF
DNA: TGTGCCAGCAGCCCGCCTCCGGACAGCGTCTATAGCTCCTACAATGAGCAGTTCTTC

V: TRBV6-5
J: TRBJ1-2
D: TRBD1
length: 14
size: -
CDR3: CASSPLRTGFGYTF
DNA: TGTGCCAGCAGTCCGCTTCGGACAGGGTTTGGCTACACCTTC

V: TRBV18
J: TRBJ2-6
D: -
length: 16
size: -
CDR3: CASSLTAGSGANVLTF
DNA: TGTGCCAGCTCACTGACAGCGGGCTCTGGGGCCAACGTCCTGACTTTC

V: TRBV27
J: TRBJ2-5
D: -
length: 16
size: -
CDR3: CASSFSPLQGQETQYF
DNA: TGTGCCAGCAGTTTTAGTCCTCTGCAGGGCCAAGAGACCCAGTACTTC

V: TRBV5-1
J: TRBJ1-2
D: TRBD1
length: 16
size: -
CDR3: CASSSSRDRGLDGYTF
DNA: TGCGCCAGCAGCTCCAGCCGGGACAGGGGTTTAGATGGCTACACCTTC

V: TRBV2
J: TRBJ2-7
D: TRBD1
length: 13
size: -
CDR3: CASSRDSSYEQYF
DNA: TGTGCCAGCAGCCGGGACAGCTCCTACGAGCAGTACTTC

V: TRBV5-6
J: TRBJ1-2
D: -
length: 15
size: -
CDR3: CASSLSLGRNYGYTF
DNA: TGTGCCAGCAGCTTGAGCCTGGGCAGAAACTATGGCTACACCTTC

V: TRBV7-3
J: TRBJ1-3
D: -
length: 14
size: -
CDR3: CASSPRWPRNTIYF
DNA: TGTGCCAGCAGCCCTCGTTGGCCCAGAAACACCATATATTTT

V: TRBV19
J: TRBJ1-5
D: TRBD1
length: 16
size: -
CDR3: CASSRDSGYSNQPQHF
DNA: TGTGCCAGTAGTAGGGACAGTGGTTATAGCAATCAGCCCCAGCATTTT

V: TRBV7-9
J: TRBJ1-1
D: -
length: 14
size: -
CDR3: CASSPGALNTEAFF
DNA: TGTGCCAGCAGCCCAGGGGCCTTGAACACTGAAGCTTTCTTT

V: TRBV7-3
J: TRBJ1-6
D: -
length: 14
size: few
CDR3: CASSLAGIDTPLHF
DNA: TGTGCCAGCAGCTTAGCCGGGATCGACACACCCCTCCACTTT

V: TRBV9
J: TRBJ2-5
D: -
length: 14
size: once
CDR3: CASSVVPGQETQYF
DNA: TGTGCCAGCAGCGTAGTCCCGGGGCAAGAGACCCAGTACTTC

V: TRBV15
J: TRBJ2-6
D: -
length: 16
size: once
CDR3: CATSRDLGAGANVLTF
DNA: TGTGCCACCAGCAGAGATTTAGGGGCTGGGGCCAACGTCCTGACTTTC

V: TRBV6-5
J: TRBJ2-2
D: TRBD2
length: 14
size: -
CDR3: CASRFRGGPGELFF
DNA: TGTGCCAGCAGATTCCGGGGGGGCCCCGGGGAGCTGTTTTTT

V: TRBV4-1
J: TRBJ1-5
D: TRBD1
length: 18
size: -
CDR3: CASSRVPGQGASNQPQHF
DNA: TGCGCCAGCAGCCGCGTCCCGGGACAGGGGGCAAGCAATCAGCCCCAGCATTTT

V: TRBV29-1
J: TRBJ2-7
D: -
length: 13
size: -
CDR3: CSVVGRPSYEQYF
DNA: TGCAGCGTTGTCGGCAGGCCATCCTACGAGCAGTACTTC

V: TRBV15
J: TRBJ1-2
D: -
length: 17
size: once
CDR3: CATSRGRTGRRDYGYTF
DNA: TGTGCCACCAGCAGAGGCCGAACAGGGCGTCGGGACTATGGCTACACCTTC

V: TRBV2
J: TRBJ2-5
D: TRBD1
length: 14
size: -
CDR3: CASSGQGFMETQYF
DNA: TGTGCCAGCAGCGGACAGGGGTTCATGGAGACCCAGTACTTC

V: TRBV28
J: TRBJ2-7
D: TRBD1
length: 14
size: -
CDR3: CASIRTGVAYEQYF
DNA: TGTGCCAGCATTAGGACAGGGGTTGCCTACGAGCAGTACTTC

V: TRBV19
J: TRBJ2-7
D: TRBD1
length: 13
size: once
CDR3: CASSTRTGHEQYF
DNA: TGTGCCAGTAGTACAAGGACAGGGCACGAGCAGTACTTC

V: TRBV4-2
J: TRBJ2-3
D: TRBD1
length: 15
size: -
CDR3: CASSQEGQATDTQYF
DNA: TGTGCCAGCAGCCAAGAAGGACAGGCCACAGATACGCAGTATTTT

V: TRBV5-1
J: TRBJ1-2
D: -
length: 14
size: -
CDR3: CASSSPPDRSGYTF
DNA: TGCGCCAGCAGCTCACCACCAGACAGGTCTGGCTACACCTTC

V: TRBV5-6
J: TRBJ1-4
D: -
length: 14
size: -
CDR3: CASSFRRGDEKLFF
DNA: TGTGCCAGCAGCTTTCGTCGGGGGGATGAAAAACTGTTTTTT

V: TRBV5-5
J: TRBJ2-5
D: TRBD2
length: 14
size: -
CDR3: CASSLTGGLETQYF
DNA: TGTGCCAGCAGCTTGACGGGGGGGCTTGAGACCCAGTACTTC

V: TRBV6-6
J: TRBJ2-5
D: -
length: 14
size: -
CDR3: CASSYGRDKETQYF
DNA: TGTGCCAGCAGTTATGGCAGGGATAAAGAGACCCAGTACTTC

V: TRBV12-5
J: TRBJ2-3
D: -
length: 14
size: once
CDR3: CASGLSQLADTQYF
DNA: TGTGCTAGTGGTTTGTCTCAACTTGCAGATACGCAGTATTTT

V: TRBV11-2
J: TRBJ2-7
D: TRBD1
length: 15
size: -
CDR3: CASSLVRQGTYEQYF
DNA: TGTGCCAGCAGCTTAGTAAGACAGGGAACCTACGAGCAGTACTTC

V: TRBV21-1
J: TRBJ1-2
D: -
length: 19
size: -
CDR3: CASPRLETGTFKLNYGYTF
DNA: TGTGCCAGCCCCCGTTTAGAGACAGGGACGTTCAAGCTTAACTATGGCTACACCTTC

V: TRBV5-6
J: TRBJ2-3
D: -
length: 15
size: -
CDR3: CASSGTGGGTDTQYF
DNA: TGTGCCAGCAGCGGTACAGGGGGGGGCACAGATACGCAGTATTTT

V: TRBV9
J: TRBJ2-3
D: -
length: 15
size: -
CDR3: CASSPSGTSTDTQYF
DNA: TGTGCCAGCAGCCCGTCCGGGACAAGCACAGATACGCAGTATTTT

V: TRBV4-2
J: TRBJ2-5
D: TRBD2
length: 14
size: -
CDR3: CASSGGAGFETQYF
DNA: TGTGCCAGCAGCGGGGGAGCGGGGTTTGAGACCCAGTACTTC

V: TRBV5-1
J: TRBJ1-1
D: -
length: 16
size: -
CDR3: CASSLGWAQVNTEAFF
DNA: TGCGCCAGCAGCTTGGGATGGGCACAAGTGAACACTGAAGCTTTCTTT

V: TRBV7-2
J: TRBJ1-2
D: -
length: 16
size: -
CDR3: CASSPWGGQLRNGYTF
DNA: TGTGCCAGCAGCCCCTGGGGCGGACAGCTGAGGAATGGCTACACCTTC

V: TRBV4-3
J: TRBJ2-3
D: TRBD2
length: 16
size: -
CDR3: CASSQDRWISGGPDSF
DNA: TGCGCCAGCAGCCAAGATCGGTGGATTAGCGGGGGCCCCGATAGTTTT

V: TRBV5-1
J: TRBJ1-3
D: TRBD1
length: 17
size: -
CDR3: CASSSEGGQGVGNTIYF
DNA: TGCGCCAGCAGCTCCGAGGGGGGACAGGGGGTTGGAAACACCATATATTTT

V: TRBV5-1
J: TRBJ2-3
D: TRBD2
length: 17
size: few
CDR3: CASSPSTSGGFADTQYF
DNA: TGCGCCAGCAGCCCCTCCACTAGCGGGGGGTTCGCAGATACGCAGTATTTT